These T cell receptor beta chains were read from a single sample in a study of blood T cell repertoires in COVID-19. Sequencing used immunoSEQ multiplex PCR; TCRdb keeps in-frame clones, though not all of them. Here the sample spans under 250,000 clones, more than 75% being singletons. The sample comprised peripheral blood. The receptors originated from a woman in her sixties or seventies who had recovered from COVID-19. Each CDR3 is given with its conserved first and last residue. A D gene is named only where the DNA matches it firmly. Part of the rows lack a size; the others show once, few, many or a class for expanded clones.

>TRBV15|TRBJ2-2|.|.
CATSITTQGTGELFF
TGTGCCACCAGCATCACGACCCAGGGGACCGGGGAGCTGTTTTTT
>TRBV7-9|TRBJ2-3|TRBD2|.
CASSLGTGGAADTQYF
TGTGCCAGCAGCTTAGGGACCGGGGGGGCCGCAGATACGCAGTATTTT
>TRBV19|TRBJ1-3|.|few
CASTHRAYSGNTIYF
TGTGCCAGTACGCACAGGGCTTACTCTGGAAACACCATATATTTT
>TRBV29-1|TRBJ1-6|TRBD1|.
CSVRQGLGNSPLHF
TGCAGCGTAAGACAGGGTTTAGGGAATTCACCCCTCCACTTT
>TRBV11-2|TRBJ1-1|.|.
CASSQQGYGTEAFF
TGTGCCAGCAGCCAGCAGGGTTATGGCACTGAAGCTTTCTTT
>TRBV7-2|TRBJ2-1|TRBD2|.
CASSSRGSGGRDEQFF
TGTGCCAGCAGCTCCCGGGGAAGCGGGGGGCGCGATGAGCAGTTCTTC
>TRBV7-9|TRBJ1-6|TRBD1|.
CASSLSAGTGTWNSPLHF
TGTGCCAGCAGCTTATCGGCCGGGACAGGGACTTGGAATTCACCCCTCCACTTT
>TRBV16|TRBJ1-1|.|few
CASSLGGYEAFF
TGTGCCAGCAGCCTTGGGGGGTATGAAGCTTTCTTT
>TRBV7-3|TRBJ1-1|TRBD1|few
CASSLAGGQPSEAFF
TGTGCCAGCAGCCTGGCAGGGGGGCAGCCCAGTGAAGCTTTCTTT
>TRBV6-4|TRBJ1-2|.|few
CASSLYGGDNYGYTF
TGTGCCAGCAGCCTGTATGGGGGGGACAACTATGGCTACACCTTC
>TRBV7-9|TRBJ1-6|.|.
CASSLGSPGVALHF
TGTGCCAGCAGCTTAGGCAGCCCCGGGGTGGCCCTCCACTTT
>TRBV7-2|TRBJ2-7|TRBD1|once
CASSLALDRGSYEQYF
TGTGCCAGCAGCTTAGCGCTGGACAGGGGTTCCTACGAGCAGTACTTC
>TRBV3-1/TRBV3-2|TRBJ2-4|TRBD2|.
CASSQAAGGPFAKNIQYF
TGTGCCAGCAGCCAAGCAGCGGGGGGGCCGTTCGCCAAAAACATTCAGTACTTC
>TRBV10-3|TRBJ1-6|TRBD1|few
CATTGTGGAAPLHF
TGTGCCACAACCGGGACAGGGGGTGCGGCACCCCTCCACTTT
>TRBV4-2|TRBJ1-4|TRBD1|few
CASTTGEEKLFF
TGTGCCAGCACCACAGGGGAGGAAAAACTGTTTTTT
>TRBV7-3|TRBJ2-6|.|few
CASSHPGLPNVLTF
TGTGCCAGCAGCCACCCCGGGTTACCCAACGTCCTGACTTTC
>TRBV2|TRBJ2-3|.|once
CASSEAEGTQYF
TGTGCCAGCAGTGAGGCGGAGGGTACGCAGTATTTT
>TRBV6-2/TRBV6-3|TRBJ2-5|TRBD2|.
CASSSLTSIQETQYF
TGTGCCAGCAGTTCCCTGACTAGCATCCAAGAGACCCAGTACTTC
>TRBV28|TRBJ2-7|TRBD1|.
CASSSGTEYYEQYF
TGTGCCAGCAGTTCCGGGACAGAATACTACGAGCAGTACTTC
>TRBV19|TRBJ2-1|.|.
CASSAGQSSYNEQFF
TGTGCCAGTAGTGCGGGACAGAGCTCCTACAATGAGCAGTTCTTC
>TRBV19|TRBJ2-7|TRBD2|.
CASSKGLAAIEQYF
TGTGCCAGTAGTAAGGGACTAGCGGCTATTGAGCAGTACTTC
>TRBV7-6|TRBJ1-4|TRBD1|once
CASSLALVTGGNEKLFF
TGTGCCAGCAGCTTAGCGCTCGTGACAGGGGGTAATGAAAAACTGTTTTTT
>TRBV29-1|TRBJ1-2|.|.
CSVAMVVYGYTF
TGCAGCGTTGCTATGGTAGTTTATGGCTACACCTTC
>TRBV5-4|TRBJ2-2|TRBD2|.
CASSPGTSGGGGELFF
TGTGCCAGCAGCCCCGGGACTAGCGGGGGGGGCGGGGAGCTGTTTTTT
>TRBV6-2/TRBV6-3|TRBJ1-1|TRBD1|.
CASSILGQGGGAFF
TGTGCCAGCAGTATCCTCGGACAGGGTGGAGGAGCTTTCTTT
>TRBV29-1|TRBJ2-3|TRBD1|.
CSAARDSTGPDTQYF
TGCAGCGCCGCCAGGGACAGCACCGGCCCAGATACGCAGTATTTT
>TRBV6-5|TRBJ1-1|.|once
CASSGQINTEAFF
TGTGCCAGCAGCGGACAGATTAACACTGAAGCTTTCTTT
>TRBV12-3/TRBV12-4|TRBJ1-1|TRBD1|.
CASQQGANTEAFF
TGTGCCAGCCAACAGGGGGCGAACACTGAAGCTTTCTTT
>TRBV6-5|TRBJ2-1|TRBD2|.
CASTSAGVTGNEQFF
TGTGCCAGCACTTCCGCGGGGGTGACGGGGAATGAGCAGTTCTTC
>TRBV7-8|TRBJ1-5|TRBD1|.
CASSPGTGRVVGNQPQHF
TGTGCCAGCAGCCCCGGGACAGGGAGGGTGGTGGGCAATCAGCCCCAGCATTTT
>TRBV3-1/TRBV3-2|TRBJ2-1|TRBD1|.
CASSQAGTGRSIHGNEQFF
TGTGCCAGCAGCCAAGCCGGGACAGGGAGGTCCATTCATGGCAATGAGCAGTTCTTC
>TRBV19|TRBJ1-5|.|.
CASSITEGAGNQPQHF
TGTGCCAGTAGTATAACAGAGGGCGCGGGCAATCAGCCCCAGCATTTT
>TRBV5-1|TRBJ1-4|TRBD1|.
CASSLRQGGEKLFF
TGCGCCAGCAGCCTCCGACAGGGTGGTGAAAAACTGTTTTTT
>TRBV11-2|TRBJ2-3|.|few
CASSLLTWGPTDTQYF
TGTGCCAGCAGCTTACTCACGTGGGGGCCCACAGATACGCAGTATTTT
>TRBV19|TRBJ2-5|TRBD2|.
CASSMGGGGRETQYF
TGTGCCAGTAGTATGGGGGGCGGGGGGCGCGAGACCCAGTACTTC
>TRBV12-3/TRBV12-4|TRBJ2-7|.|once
CASTNRVNYEQYF
TGTGCCAGCACCAACAGGGTAAACTACGAGCAGTACTTC
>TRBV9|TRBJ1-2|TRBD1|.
CASSIRDRGYGYTF
TGTGCCAGCAGCATCCGGGACAGGGGATATGGCTACACCTTC
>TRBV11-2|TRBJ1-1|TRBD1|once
CASSRQGTNTEAFF
TGTGCCAGCAGTAGACAGGGAACCAACACTGAAGCTTTCTTT
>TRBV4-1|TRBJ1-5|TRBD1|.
CASSQTTQGKVEPQHF
TGCGCCAGCAGCCAAACTACACAGGGGAAGGTGGAGCCCCAGCATTTT
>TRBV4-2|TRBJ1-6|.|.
CASSRVITSSWSPLHF
TGTGCCAGCAGCCGCGTGATAACTTCTTCGTGGTCACCCCTCCACTTT
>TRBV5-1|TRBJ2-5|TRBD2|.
CASSSWASGEETQYF
TGCGCCAGCAGCTCTTGGGCTAGCGGGGAAGAGACCCAGTACTTC
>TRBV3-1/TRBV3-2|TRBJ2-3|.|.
CASSVGQRTYF
TGTGCCAGCAGCGTCGGACAGCGAACGTATTTT
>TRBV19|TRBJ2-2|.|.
CASSIGAVAGELFF
TGTGCCAGTAGTATAGGGGCCGTTGCGGGGGAGCTGTTTTTT
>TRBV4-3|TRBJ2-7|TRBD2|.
CASSRTSGSSYEQYF
TGCGCCAGCAGCAGGACTAGCGGGAGTTCCTACGAGCAGTACTTC
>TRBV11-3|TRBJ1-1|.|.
CASSSAGENTEAFF
TGTGCCAGCAGCTCTGCCGGGGAGAACACTGAAGCTTTCTTT
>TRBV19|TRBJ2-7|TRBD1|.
CASATLDRARREQYF
TGTGCCAGTGCAACCCTGGACAGGGCAAGGCGGGAGCAGTACTTC
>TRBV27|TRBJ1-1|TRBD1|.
CASSHRGPTEAFF
TGTGCCAGCAGTCACAGGGGGCCCACTGAAGCTTTCTTT
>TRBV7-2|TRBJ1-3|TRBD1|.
CASSSRTGAGNTIYF
TGTGCCAGCAGCTCACGGACAGGGGCCGGAAACACCATATATTTT
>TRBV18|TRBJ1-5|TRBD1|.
CASSGDSNNQPQHF
TGTGCCAGCTCAGGGGACAGCAACAATCAGCCCCAGCATTTT
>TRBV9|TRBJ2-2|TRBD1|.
CASSPWDSTGELFF
TGTGCCAGCAGCCCCTGGGACAGCACCGGGGAGCTGTTTTTT
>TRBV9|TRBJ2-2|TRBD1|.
CASSPTGGLTGELFF
TGTGCCAGCAGCCCGACAGGGGGGCTGACCGGGGAGCTGTTTTTT
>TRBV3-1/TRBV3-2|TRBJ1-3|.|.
CASSQKQGFSGNTIYF
TGTGCCAGCAGCCAAAAACAGGGATTCTCTGGAAACACCATATATTTT
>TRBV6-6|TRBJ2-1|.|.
CASILPGSSYNEQFF
TGTGCCAGCATTCTACCCGGGAGCTCCTACAATGAGCAGTTCTTC
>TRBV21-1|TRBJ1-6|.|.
CASSERQGGGNSPLHF
TGTGCCAGCAGCGAACGACAGGGTGGGGGGAATTCACCCCTCCACTTT
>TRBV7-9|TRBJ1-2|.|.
CASSRLVQVRNYGYTF
TGTGCCAGCAGCCGCCTCGTGCAGGTCCGTAACTATGGCTACACCTTC
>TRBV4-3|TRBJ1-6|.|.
CASSQDGGGPDSPLHF
TGCGCCAGCAGCCAAGATGGGGGGGGGCCTGATTCACCCCTCCACTTT